The sequence of this T cell receptor (beta chain) was determined in a study of blood T cell repertoires in COVID-19. Study background: Specimens from acute and convalescent COVID-19 originated in the United States, Italy and Spain.

In the authors' methods: Amplification from reference gene primers served as the basis for estimated nucleated cell counts. Here immunoSEQ multiplex PCR was the method, and the copy in TCRdb shows in-frame clones only, minus some. V and J calls and clone size follow that table, whereas D and trimming were derived from the DNA. The table has over 200,000 clones, roughly 87% seen once. Trimming removed 0 bases from V and 5 bases from J, with 11 bases in between. CDR3 length equals 15 residues. Per the germline V gene, CDR1 is LNHNV and CDR2 is YYDKDF (reference sequence). Sample: peripheral blood. This TCR was sampled from a woman aged 30 to 39 with acute or convalescent COVID-19. The genes are TRBV15 and TRBJ1-3; TRBD1 is a possible D gene (6 bases). CDR3 bases: TGTGCCACCAGCAGAGAATCTTGGGGGCGAAACACCATATATTTT. Amino acids: CATSRESWGRNTIYF.